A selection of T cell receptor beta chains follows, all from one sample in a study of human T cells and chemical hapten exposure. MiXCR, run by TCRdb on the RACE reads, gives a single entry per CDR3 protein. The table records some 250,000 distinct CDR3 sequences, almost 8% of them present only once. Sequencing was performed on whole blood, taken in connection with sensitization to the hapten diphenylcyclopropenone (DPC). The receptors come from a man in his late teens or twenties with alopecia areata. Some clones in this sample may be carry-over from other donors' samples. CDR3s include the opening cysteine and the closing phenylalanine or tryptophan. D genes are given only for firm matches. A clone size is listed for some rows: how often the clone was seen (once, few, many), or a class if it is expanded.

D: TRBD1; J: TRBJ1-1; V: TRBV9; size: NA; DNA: TGTGCCAGCAGCGTAGGGACAGGGGGCGGAACTGAAGCTTTCTTT; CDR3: CASSVGTGGGTEAFF
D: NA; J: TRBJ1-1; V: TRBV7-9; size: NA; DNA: TGTGCCAGCAGCTTAGATCGGGTAAGCGGCACTGAAGCTTTCTTT; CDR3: CASSLDRVSGTEAFF
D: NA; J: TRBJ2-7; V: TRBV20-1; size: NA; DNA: TGCAGTGTCGGCAGGGCAACCTACGAGCAGTACTTC; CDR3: CSVGRATYEQYF
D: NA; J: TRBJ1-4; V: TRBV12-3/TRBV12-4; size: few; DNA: TGTGCCAGCAGTTTTGAGTATGAAAAACTGTTTTTT; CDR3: CASSFEYEKLFF
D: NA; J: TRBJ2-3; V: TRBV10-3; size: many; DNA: TGTGCCATCAGTGCACAAGGGAGCACAGATACGCAGTATTTT; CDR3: CAISAQGSTDTQYF
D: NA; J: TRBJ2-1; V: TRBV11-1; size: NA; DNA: TGTGCCAGCAGCTCCTCAGAGGGGATCGACCATGAGCAGTTCTTC; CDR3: CASSSSEGIDHEQFF
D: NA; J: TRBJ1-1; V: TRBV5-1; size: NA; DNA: TGCGCCAGCGGCCAGGGGATTGGCACTGAAGCTTTCTTT; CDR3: CASGQGIGTEAFF
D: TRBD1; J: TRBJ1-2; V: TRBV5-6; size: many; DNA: TGTGCCAGCAGCCACCGGGACAGGGCCCCTTATGGCTACACCTTC; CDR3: CASSHRDRAPYGYTF
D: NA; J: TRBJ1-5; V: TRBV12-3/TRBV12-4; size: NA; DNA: TGTGCCAGCAGTTCCGAGCAGAATCAGCCCCAGCATTTT; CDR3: CASSSEQNQPQHF
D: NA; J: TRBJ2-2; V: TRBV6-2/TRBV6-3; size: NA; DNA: TGTGCCAGCACCGTACCCCCCCGTTACTCGAACACCGGGGAGCTGTTTTTT; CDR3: CASTVPPRYSNTGELFF
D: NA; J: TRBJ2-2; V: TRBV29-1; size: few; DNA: TGCAGCGTAGCGACAGAGACCGCGAACACCGGGGAGCTGTTTTTT; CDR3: CSVATETANTGELFF
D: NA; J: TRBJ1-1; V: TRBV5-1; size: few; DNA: TGCGCCAGCAGCTTGGGGGACAAGAACACTGAAGCTTTCTTT; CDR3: CASSLGDKNTEAFF
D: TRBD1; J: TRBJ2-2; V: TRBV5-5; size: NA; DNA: TGTGCCAGCAGCTCGCTCAGGGGGAGCACCGGGGAGCTGTTTTTT; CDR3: CASSSLRGSTGELFF
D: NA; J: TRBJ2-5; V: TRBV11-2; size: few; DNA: TGTGCCAGCAGCCCTCCGACAGGGACCCAGTACTTC; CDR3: CASSPPTGTQYF
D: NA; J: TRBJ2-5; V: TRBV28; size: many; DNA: TGTGCCAGCAGCCGCTATTCAGCAGGGCCTGCTAAACCAGAGACCCAGTACTTC; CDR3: CASSRYSAGPAKPETQYF
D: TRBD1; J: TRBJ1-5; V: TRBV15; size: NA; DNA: TGTGCCACCAGCGAGACAGGGCTTGATCAGCCCCAGCATTTT; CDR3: CATSETGLDQPQHF
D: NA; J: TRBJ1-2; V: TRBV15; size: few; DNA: TGTGCCACCAGCAGAGATCGGGAGGGACGGCGCGGCTACACCTTC; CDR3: CATSRDREGRRGYTF
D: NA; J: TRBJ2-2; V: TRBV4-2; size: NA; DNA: TGTGCCAGCAGCAAGACTGAGAACACCGGGGAGCTGTTTTTT; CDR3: CASSKTENTGELFF
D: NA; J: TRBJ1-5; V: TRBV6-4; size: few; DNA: TGTGCCAGCAGTGGGGGAGGGGGGCCCGATAGCAATCAGCCCCAGCATTTT; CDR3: CASSGGGGPDSNQPQHF
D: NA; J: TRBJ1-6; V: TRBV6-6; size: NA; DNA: TGTGCCAGCAGTTATTCTGGAGGGGCCGGGGCACCCCTCCACTTT; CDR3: CASSYSGGAGAPLHF
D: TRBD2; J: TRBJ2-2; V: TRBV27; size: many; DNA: TGTGCCAGCTCCCCCGGGGGGGCGCCCGGGGAGCTGTTTTTT; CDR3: CASSPGGAPGELFF
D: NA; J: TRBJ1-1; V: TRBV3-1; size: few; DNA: TGTGCCAGCAGCATGATTGCAGGGAGAAAGGGCACTGAAGCTTTCTTT; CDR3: CASSMIAGRKGTEAFF
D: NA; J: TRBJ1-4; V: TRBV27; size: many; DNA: TGTGCCAGCAGTTGGGGTGAAAAACTGTTTTTT; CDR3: CASSWGEKLFF
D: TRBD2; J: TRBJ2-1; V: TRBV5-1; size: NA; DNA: TGCGCCAGCAGCTTGGTACGGGGGGAAAATGAGCAGTTCTTC; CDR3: CASSLVRGENEQFF
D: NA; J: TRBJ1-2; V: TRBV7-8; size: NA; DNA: TGTGCCAGCAGCTTGTTATTGGGACCCACTAACTATGGCTACACCTTC; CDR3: CASSLLLGPTNYGYTF
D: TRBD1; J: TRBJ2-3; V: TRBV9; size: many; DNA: TGTGCCAGCAGTGACAGGGGCACGACGCAGTATTTT; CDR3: CASSDRGTTQYF
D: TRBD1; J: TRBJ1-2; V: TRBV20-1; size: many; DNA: TGCAGTGCTAGAGATGACAGGGGGCATTATGGCTACACCTTC; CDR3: CSARDDRGHYGYTF
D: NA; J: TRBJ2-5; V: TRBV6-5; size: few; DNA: TGTGCCAGCAGTTACAGGGGGGCCGGAGAGACCCAGTACTTC; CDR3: CASSYRGAGETQYF
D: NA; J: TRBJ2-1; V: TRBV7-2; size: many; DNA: TGTGCCAGCAGCCTCTCTTCTAGCGACCACAATGAGCAGTTCTTC; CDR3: CASSLSSSDHNEQFF
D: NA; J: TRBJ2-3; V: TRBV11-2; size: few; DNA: TGTGCCAGCAACACGTTGTGGGGATCGGGCACAGATACGCAGTATTTT; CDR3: CASNTLWGSGTDTQYF
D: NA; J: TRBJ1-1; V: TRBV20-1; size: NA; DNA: TGCAGTGCCCCAAATACGGCTTCGGTAGCTTTCTTT; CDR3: CSAPNTASVAFF
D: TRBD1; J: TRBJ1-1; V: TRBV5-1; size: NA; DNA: TGCGCCAGCAGCCTACGGACAGGGCGAATGAACACTGAAGCTTTCTTT; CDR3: CASSLRTGRMNTEAFF
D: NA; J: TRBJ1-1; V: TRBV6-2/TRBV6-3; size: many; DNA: TGTGCCAGCCCCAAGGGGGGACCCTATGCTGAAGCTTTCTTT; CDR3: CASPKGGPYAEAFF
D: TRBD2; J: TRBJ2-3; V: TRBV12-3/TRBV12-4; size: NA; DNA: TGTGCCAGCAGTATCCGGACTAGCGGACGTGTCACAGATACGCAGTATTTT; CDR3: CASSIRTSGRVTDTQYF
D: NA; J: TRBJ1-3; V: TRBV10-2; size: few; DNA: TGCGCCAGCAGTGAGGGGGGCACTGGAAACACCATATATTTT; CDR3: CASSEGGTGNTIYF
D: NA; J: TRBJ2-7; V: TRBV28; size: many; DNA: TGTGCCAGCAGTTTTGATGATAGGTACGAGCAGTACTTC; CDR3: CASSFDDRYEQYF
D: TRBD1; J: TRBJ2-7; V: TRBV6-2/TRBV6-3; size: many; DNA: TGTGCCAGCAGTTACTCCGGACAGGGAAACCACGAGCAGTACTTC; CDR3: CASSYSGQGNHEQYF
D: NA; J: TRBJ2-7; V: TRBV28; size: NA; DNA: TGTGCCAGCAGTTCCCCAGGGACGCCTTACGAGCAGTACTTC; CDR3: CASSSPGTPYEQYF
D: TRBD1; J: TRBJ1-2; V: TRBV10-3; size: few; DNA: TGTGCCATCAGACCGGGACAGGGACAAGGCGGCTACACCTTC; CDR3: CAIRPGQGQGGYTF
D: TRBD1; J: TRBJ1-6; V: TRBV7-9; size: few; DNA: TGTGCCAGCAGCCTCGACAGGGGAAGTCTGCCACCCCTCCACTTT; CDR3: CASSLDRGSLPPLHF
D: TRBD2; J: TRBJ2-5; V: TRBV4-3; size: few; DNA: TGCGCCAGCAGCCAAGCGGGGGGAGGGCAAGAGACCCAGTACTTC; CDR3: CASSQAGGGQETQYF